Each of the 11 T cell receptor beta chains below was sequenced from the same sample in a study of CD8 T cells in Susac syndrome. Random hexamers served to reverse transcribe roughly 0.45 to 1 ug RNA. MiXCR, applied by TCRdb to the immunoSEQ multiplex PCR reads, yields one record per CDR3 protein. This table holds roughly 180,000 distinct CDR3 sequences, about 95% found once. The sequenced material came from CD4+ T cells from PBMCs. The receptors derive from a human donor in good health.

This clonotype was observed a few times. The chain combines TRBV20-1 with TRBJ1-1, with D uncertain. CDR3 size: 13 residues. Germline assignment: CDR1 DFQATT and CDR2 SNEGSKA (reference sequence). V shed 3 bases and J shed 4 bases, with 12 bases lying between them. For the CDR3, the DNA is TGCAGTGCTAGGGGCTGGGTGGGCACTGAAGCTTTCTTT. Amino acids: CSARGWVGTEAFF.

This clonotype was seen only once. CDR3 sequence reads: CASSLSILGQGFEQYF. In DNA, the CDR3 is TGCGCCAGCAGCTTGTCCATCTTGGGACAGGGGTTCGAGCAGTACTTC. V gene TRBV5-1 combines with J gene TRBJ2-7; 10 bases match TRBD1. With V trimmed by 1 base and J by 6 bases, 10 bases remained unmatched. In germline, CDR1 is SGHRS, CDR2 YFSETQ. The CDR3 contains 16 residues. The variable domain in full, with the rest retrieved from reference TRBV5-1 and TRBJ2-7, is KAGVTQTPRYLIKTRGQQVTLSCSPISGHRSVSWYQQTPGQGLQFLFEYFSETQRNKGNFPGRFSGRQFSNSRSEMNVSTLELGDSALYLCASSLSILGQGFEQYFGPGTRLTVT.

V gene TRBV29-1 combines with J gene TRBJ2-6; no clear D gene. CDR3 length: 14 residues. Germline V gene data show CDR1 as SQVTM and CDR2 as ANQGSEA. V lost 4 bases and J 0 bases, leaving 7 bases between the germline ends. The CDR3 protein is CSVGSLSGANVLTF. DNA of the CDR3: TGCAGCGTTGGATCGCTCTCTGGGGCCAACGTCCTGACTTTC.

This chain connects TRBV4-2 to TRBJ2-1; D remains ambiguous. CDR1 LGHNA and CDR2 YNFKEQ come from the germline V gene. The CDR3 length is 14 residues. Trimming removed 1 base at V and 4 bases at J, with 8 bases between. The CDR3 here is CASSQVRQYNEQFF. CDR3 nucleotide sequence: TGTGCCAGCAGCCAAGTCCGGCAGTACAATGAGCAGTTCTTC.

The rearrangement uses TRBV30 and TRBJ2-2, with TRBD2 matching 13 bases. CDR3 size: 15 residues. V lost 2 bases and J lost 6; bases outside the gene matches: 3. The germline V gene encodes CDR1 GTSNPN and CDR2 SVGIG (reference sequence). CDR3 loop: CAWSMTSGRSGELFF. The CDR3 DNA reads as TGTGCCTGGAGTATGACTAGCGGGAGGTCCGGGGAGCTGTTTTTT.

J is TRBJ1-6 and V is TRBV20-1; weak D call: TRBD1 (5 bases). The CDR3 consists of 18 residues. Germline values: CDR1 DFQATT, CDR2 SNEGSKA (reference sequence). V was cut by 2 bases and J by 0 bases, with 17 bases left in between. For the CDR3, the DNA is TGCAGTGCTAGACCCAGACAGAGAGAGAGCTCCTATAATTCACCCCTCCACTTT. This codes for CSARPRQRESSYNSPLHF.

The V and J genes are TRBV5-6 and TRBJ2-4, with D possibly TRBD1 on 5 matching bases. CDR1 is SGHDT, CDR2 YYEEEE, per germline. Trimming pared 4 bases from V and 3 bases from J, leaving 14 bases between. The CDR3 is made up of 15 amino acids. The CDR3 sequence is CASSPRVIGKNIQYF. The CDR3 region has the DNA TGTGCCAGCAGCCCCAGGGTGATTGGCAAAAACATTCAGTACTTC.

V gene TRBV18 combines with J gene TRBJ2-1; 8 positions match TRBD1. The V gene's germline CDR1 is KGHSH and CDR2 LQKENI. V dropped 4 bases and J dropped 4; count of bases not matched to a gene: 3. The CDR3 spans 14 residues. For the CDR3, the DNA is TGTGCCAGCTCACACGGACAGGGATACAATGAGCAGTTCTTC. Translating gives CASSHGQGYNEQFF.

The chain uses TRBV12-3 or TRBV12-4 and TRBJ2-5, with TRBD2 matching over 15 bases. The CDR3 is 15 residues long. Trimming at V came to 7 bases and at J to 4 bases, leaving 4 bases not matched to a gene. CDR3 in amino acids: CASTLGLAGGETQYF. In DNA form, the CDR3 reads TGTGCCAGCACCTTGGGACTAGCGGGAGGAGAGACCCAGTACTTC.

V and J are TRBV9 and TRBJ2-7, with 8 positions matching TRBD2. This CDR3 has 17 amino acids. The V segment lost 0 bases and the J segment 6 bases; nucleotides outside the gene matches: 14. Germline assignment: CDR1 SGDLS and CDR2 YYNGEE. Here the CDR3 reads CASSVGNMGLGASEQYF. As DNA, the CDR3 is TGTGCCAGCAGCGTAGGAAATATGGGACTAGGGGCATCCGAGCAGTACTTC.

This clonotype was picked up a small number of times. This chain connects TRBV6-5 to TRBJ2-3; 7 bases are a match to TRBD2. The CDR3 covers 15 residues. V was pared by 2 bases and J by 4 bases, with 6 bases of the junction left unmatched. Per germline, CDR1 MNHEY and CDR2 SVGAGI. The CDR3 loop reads CASSYIGRGADTQYF. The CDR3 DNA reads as TGTGCCAGCAGTTACATCGGCCGGGGGGCAGATACGCAGTATTTT.